This TCR beta chain came from a study of OX40 agonist ivuxolimab in advanced cancers. Study at large: Patients got intravenous ivuxolimab at 0.01 to 10 mg/kg every 2 weeks. The dose-escalation cohort was over 65% male, with a mean age of approximately 62 years, ranging about 23 to 90.

This table comes from immunoSEQ multiplex PCR, and its TCRdb copy is limited to in-frame clones, with some not included. This sample carries tens of thousands of clones, about 92% of them seen once, and the ten largest clones take roughly an eighth. V lost 3 bases, J lost 8 bases, and 17 bases lay in between. The CDR3 is 16 residues long. Germline CDR1 reads SGHAT; CDR2 reads FQNNGV. This chain uses TRBV11-2 with TRBJ1-6, with D maybe TRBD1 (5 bases). This TCR was sampled from an adult with an advanced solid tumor such as melanoma, head and neck, liver or kidney cancer. The sequencing used CD4+ or CD8+ T cells sorted from blood, collected in a trial of the OX40 agonist ivuxolimab. The DNA for the CDR3 is TGTGCCAGCAGCTTTTTTACGGGTGGGGCCTATTCACCCCTCCACTTT. Its translation: CASSFFTGGAYSPLHF. Combining the CDR3 with reference TRBV11-2 and TRBJ1-6 gives the whole variable domain EAGVAQSPRYKIIEKRQSVAFWCNPISGHATLYWYQQILGQGPKLLIQFQNNGVVDDSQLPKDRFSAERLKGVDSTLKIQPAKLEDSAVYLCASSFFTGGAYSPLHFGNGTRLTVT.